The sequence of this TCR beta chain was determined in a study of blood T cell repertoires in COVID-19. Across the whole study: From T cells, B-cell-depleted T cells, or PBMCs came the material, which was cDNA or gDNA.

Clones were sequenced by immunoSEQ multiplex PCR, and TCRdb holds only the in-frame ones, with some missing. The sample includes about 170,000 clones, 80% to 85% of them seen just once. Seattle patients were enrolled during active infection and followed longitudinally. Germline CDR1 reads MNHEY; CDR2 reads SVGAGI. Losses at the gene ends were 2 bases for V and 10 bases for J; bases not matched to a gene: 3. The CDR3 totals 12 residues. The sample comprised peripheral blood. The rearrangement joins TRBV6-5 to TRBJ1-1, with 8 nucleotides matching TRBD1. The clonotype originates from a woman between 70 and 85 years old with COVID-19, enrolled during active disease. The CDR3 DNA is TGTGCCAGCAGTTACGACAGGGGAAGAGCTTTCTTT. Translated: CASSYDRGRAFF.